One sample yielded the 17 T cell receptor beta chains listed below, sequenced in a study of post-analysis software for immune sequencing data. Their antigens remain unidentified. TCR beta cDNA libraries included unique molecular identifiers. TCRdb ran MiXCR on the PCR reads and lists one entry per CDR3 protein. The table has fewer than 900,000 distinct CDR3 sequences, approximately 44% seen once; the top ten hold 4.9%. The study's findings and limits: About five TRBV segments were more frequent in patients than controls; TRBV5-6, TRBV5-1 and TRBV20-1 belonged to this group.

The sequencing input was blood. These receptors were collected from a girl aged 5-17 years with multiple sclerosis.

This clonotype was counted between two and nine times. This rearrangement joins TRBV29-1 to TRBJ2-7; D might be TRBD1 (7 bases). CDR1 and CDR2 from the germline V gene are SQVTM and ANQGSEA. The V end lost 3 bases, the J end lost 6 bases, and 12 bases lay between the germline ends. The CDR3 totals 12 residues. The CDR3, as DNA: TGCAGCGTTGAGAGACAGGGAGGCGAGCAGTACTTC. As protein: CSVERQGGEQYF.

The chain joins TRBV20-1 to TRBJ2-1; 7 nucleotides match TRBD2. Germline CDR1 and CDR2: DFQATT and SNEGSKA (reference sequence). The CDR3 is 17 amino acids. Losses at the gene ends were 4 bases for V and 5 bases for J; bases not matched to a gene: 17. In nucleotides, the CDR3 is TGCAGTGCTACCCCCGGAGGAGCGGGAAGATCTAACAATGAGCAGTTCTTC. It encodes CSATPGGAGRSNNEQFF.

The CDR3 region is CASSPEAALYEQYF. CDR3 DNA: TGTGCCAGCAGTCCAGAGGCAGCCCTTTACGAGCAGTACTTC. The V and J genes are TRBV12-3 or TRBV12-4 and TRBJ2-7; D is ambiguous. V was cut by 5 bases and J by 4 bases, with 15 bases left in between. This CDR3 spans 14 amino acids.

The J gene is TRBJ2-4, the V gene TRBV30, with D perhaps matching TRBD2 (5 bases). The J call may be mistaken, given a closer DNA end match to TRBJ2-7. Germline V gene lookup returns CDR1 GTSNPN and CDR2 SVGIG (reference sequence). The CDR3 runs 13 residues. CDR3 amino acids: CAWSVEGPYEQYF. The CDR3 coding sequence is TGTGCCTGGAGTGTTGAGGGTCCCTACGAGCAGTACTTC.

J is TRBJ2-7 and V is TRBV20-1, with 9 nucleotides matching TRBD2. Trimming at V came to 6 bases and at J to 6 bases, leaving 12 bases not matched to a gene. Looked up from germline, CDR1 is DFQATT and CDR2 is SNEGSKA (reference sequence). This CDR3 has 14 amino acids. The CDR3 loop is CSATKPGLAREQYF. The CDR3 DNA follows: TGCAGTGCGACAAAACCGGGACTAGCACGCGAGCAGTACTTC.

This clonotype appeared a few times. The genes are TRBV15 and TRBJ2-5; D gene ambiguous. Germline values: CDR1 LNHNV, CDR2 YYDKDF (reference sequence). The V gene lost 1 base and the J gene lost 5 bases, with 8 bases spanning the gap. The CDR3 loop spans 13 amino acids. The DNA of the CDR3 is TGTGCCACCAGCAGAGGGGGTTGGGAGACCCAGTACTTC. Its protein product is CATSRGGWETQYF.

The chain joins TRBV12-3 or TRBV12-4 to TRBJ2-1; TRBD2 aligns across 11 bases. The V and J ends lost 5 bases and 7 bases, in that order; junction bases with no gene match: 7. The length of the CDR3 is 15 residues. CDR3 sequence (DNA): TGTGCCAGCAGTGGGACTAGCGGCCCCAGGAATGAGCAGTTCTTC. Amino acid sequence: CASSGTSGPRNEQFF.

The rearrangement uses TRBV6-2 or TRBV6-3 and TRBJ2-7; 7 bases map to TRBD2. Losses at the gene ends were 8 bases for V and 0 bases for J; bases not matched to a gene: 4. Germline V gene lookup returns CDR1 MNHEY and CDR2 SVGEGT. The CDR3 has 13 residues. The CDR3 sequence is CASLAEISYEQYF. In nucleotides, the CDR3 is TGTGCCAGCCTAGCGGAAATCTCCTACGAGCAGTACTTC.

The chain is built from TRBV9 and TRBJ1-2; possibly TRBD1 for D (6 bases). The CDR3 totals 15 residues. Trimming stripped 4 bases from V and 2 bases from J, with 15 bases between. Germline V gene lookup returns CDR1 SGDLS and CDR2 YYNGEE. CDR3 sequence (DNA): TGTGCCAGCAGCACCCCGGTGCAGGGGAACTATGGCTACACCTTC. Protein: CASSTPVQGNYGYTF. Using reference TRBV9 and TRBJ1-2 for the parts outside the CDR3, the full variable domain is DSGVTQTPKHLITATGQRVTLRCSPRSGDLSVYWYQQSLDQGLQFLIQYYNGEERAKGNILERFSAQQFPDLHSELNLSSLELGDSALYFCASSTPVQGNYGYTFGSGTRLTVV.

The count of this clonotype is one. This rearrangement joins TRBV20-1 to TRBJ2-5, with a tentative D call TRBD2 (5 bases). The CDR3 sequence is 13 residues long. Germline CDR1 and CDR2: DFQATT and SNEGSKA (reference sequence). Trimming left V 6 bases short and J 2 bases short, with 13 bases between. The CDR3 DNA reads TGCAGTGCCGAGGGAGCGGCTCAAGAGACCCAGTACTTC. The encoded protein is CSAEGAAQETQYF.

In its sample, this clonotype was seen many times. The chain couples TRBV7-2 to TRBJ2-7; TRBD2 matches at 8 bases. V shed 4 bases and J 3 bases; nucleotides not matched to a gene: 5. The CDR3 is 14 amino acids. CDR1 is SGHTA and CDR2 is FQGNSA in the germline V gene. Here the CDR3 DNA reads TGTGCCAGCAGCTCCCGGGAGGGGTTCTACGAGCAGTACTTC. This translates into CASSSREGFYEQYF.

The CDR3 loop reads CASSGTGVRGTEAFF. The CDR3 DNA reads as TGTGCCAGCAGTGGGACAGGGGTCCGTGGGACTGAAGCTTTCTTT. The chain is built from TRBV7-2 and TRBJ1-1, with 10 bases that match TRBD1. CDR3 length equals 15 residues. Per germline, CDR1 SGHTA and CDR2 FQGNSA. Germline trimming cut 6 bases from V and 5 bases from J; bases unmatched to any gene: 9.

V is TRBV5-6 and J is TRBJ2-4; 9 nucleotides match TRBD1. The closer fit of TRBJ2-7 to the DNA end suggests the J call may be wrong. The CDR3 sequence is 15 residues long. Germline CDR1 and CDR2: SGHDT and YYEEEE. The CDR3 nucleotides read TGTGCCAGCAGCCACCCACGGACAGGGGTCTACGAGCAGTACTTC. Its translation is CASSHPRTGVYEQYF.

This clonotype has only a few counts. The rearrangement joins TRBV7-3 to TRBJ2-3, with D tentatively TRBD2 (6 bases). Deletions cut 3 bases from V and 1 base from J, with 11 bases between. CDR1 SGHTA and CDR2 FQGTGA come from the germline V gene. The CDR3 has 15 amino acids. CDR3 sequence reads: CASSFTRERTDTQYF. The CDR3 nucleotides are TGTGCCAGCAGCTTTACCCGGGAGCGCACAGATACGCAGTATTTT.

The genes are TRBV20-1 and TRBJ2-3; TRBD2 aligns across 9 bases. J lost 2 bases, V lost 5 bases, and 5 bases had no gene match. The CDR3 covers 14 residues. Germline CDR1 DFQATT, CDR2 SNEGSKA (reference sequence). The CDR3, as DNA: TGCAGTGCTCTTCTAGCGGGACCCACAGATACGCAGTATTTT. It yields the protein CSALLAGPTDTQYF.

Points on this clonotype: The junction differs from germline at one of its ends, possibly a read error. The chain is built from TRBV12-3 or TRBV12-4 and TRBJ2-3; D might be TRBD1 or TRBD2, each matching 5 bases. The CDR3 sequence is 14 residues long. The CDR3 nucleotides are TGTGCCAGCAGCGAGAGGGACGGCACAGATGCGCAGTATTTT. Residues: CASSERDGTDAQYF.

This clonotype has just a few counts. CDR3 sequence reads: CASNTGGPDNEQFF. CDR3 nucleotides: TGTGCCAGCAATACAGGGGGGCCGGACAATGAGCAGTTCTTC. V gene TRBV28 combines with J gene TRBJ2-1; 8 bases agree with TRBD1. Germline CDR1 and CDR2: MDHEN and SYDVKM. The trim removed 7 bases at V and 5 bases at J, leaving 7 bases unmatched. The CDR3 is 14 amino acids.